One and the same sample provided the 15 T cell receptor beta chains below, sequenced in a study of T cell repertoires in ileal Crohn's disease. Clones were sequenced by immunoSEQ multiplex PCR, and TCRdb holds only the in-frame ones, with some missing. The sample shows fewer than 6,500 clones, 75% to 80% of them seen only once. Described time point: neoterminal ileum biopsy at postoperative endoscopy, about 6 months after surgery. The sample taken for sequencing was ileal tissue. These receptors originate from an adult with Crohn's disease.

This clone was counted only a few times. The chain uses TRBV7-3 and TRBJ2-3; a possible D gene is TRBD2 (5 bases). The germline CDR1 and CDR2 sequences are SGHTA and FQGTGA. The CDR3 sequence is 13 residues long. Trimming left V 2 bases short and J 7 bases short, with 10 bases between. CDR3 nucleotides: TGTGCCAGCAGCTTAGGCTCGGGGTATACGCAGTATTTT. Amino acid sequence: CASSLGSGYTQYF. The variable domain in full, with the rest retrieved from reference TRBV7-3 and TRBJ2-3, is GAGVSQTPSNKVTEKGKYVELRCDPISGHTALYWYRQSLGQGPEFLIYFQGTGAADDSGLPNDRFFAVRPEGSVSTLKIQRTERGDSAVYLCASSLGSGYTQYFGPGTRLTVL.

The V and J genes are TRBV9 and TRBJ1-1; 9 nucleotides align to TRBD1. V shed 4 bases and J 2 bases; nucleotides not matched to a gene: 6. In germline, CDR1 is SGDLS, CDR2 YYNGEE. This CDR3 contains 15 residues. The CDR3 reads CASSRGDRENTEAFF. Here the CDR3 DNA reads TGTGCCAGCAGCAGAGGGGACAGGGAAAACACTGAAGCTTTCTTT.

The sample holds a few counts of this clone. The chain uses TRBV4-1 and TRBJ2-5; 14 nucleotides agree with TRBD2. Per the germline V gene, CDR1 is MGHRA and CDR2 is YSYEKL. J gave up 5 bases and V 1 base, and 3 bases lay outside the gene matches. The CDR3 covers 16 residues. CDR3 sequence reads: CASSQGTSGGSETQYF. Written as DNA, the CDR3 is TGCGCCAGCAGCCAAGGGACTAGCGGGGGGTCGGAGACCCAGTACTTC.

This clone came up a few times. This sequence joins TRBV6-6 and TRBJ2-2, with TRBD1 matching 7 bases. The length of the CDR3 is 15 residues. The V gene's germline CDR1 is MNHNY and CDR2 SVGAGI (reference sequence). With 10 bases clipped from V and 2 bases from J, the junction kept 10 bases outside the gene matches. The CDR3 region is CATRGLRANTGELFF. In DNA, the CDR3 is TGTGCCACCAGGGGGTTAAGGGCTAACACCGGGGAGCTGTTTTTT.

The chain combines TRBV5-1 with TRBJ1-2; 12 positions match TRBD1. V lost 4 bases to trimming and J lost 0 bases; unmatched junction nucleotides: 7. Germline V gives CDR1 SGHRS, CDR2 YFSETQ. This CDR3 has 17 residues. The CDR3 bases are TGCGCCAGCAGCCCCGGGACAGGGGGCGTCCCTAACTATGGCTACACCTTC. Its translation: CASSPGTGGVPNYGYTF.

The chain has TRBV7-6 and TRBJ2-6; D possibly corresponds to TRBD1 (6 bases). V was pared by 2 bases and J by 1 base, with 9 bases between. Germline V gene sequence: CDR1 SGHVS, CDR2 FNYEAQ. This CDR3 contains 16 residues. This CDR3 is CASSLQGRSGANVLTF. CDR3 coding DNA: TGTGCCAGCAGCTTACAGGGGAGATCTGGGGCCAACGTCCTGACTTTC. The full variable domain, completed using reference TRBV7-6 and TRBJ2-6, is GAGVSQSPRYKVTKRGQDVALRCDPISGHVSLYWYRQALGQGPEFLTYFNYEAQQDKSGLPNDRFSAERPEGSISTLTIQRTEQRDSAMYRCASSLQGRSGANVLTFGAGSRLTVL.

Comments on this clone: The junction departs from germline at one end; a sequencing error may be responsible. The chain uses TRBV2 and TRBJ1-2; 10 nucleotides agree with TRBD1. From germline, CDR1 is SNHLY and CDR2 FYNNEI. The CDR3 length is 13 residues. Here the CDR3 reads CASREGTGDGYTF. As DNA, the CDR3 is TGTGCCAGCAGAGAAGGGACAGGGGATGGCTACACCTTC.

This clone was observed once. The chain links TRBV18 to TRBJ1-2; 8 bases are shared with TRBD1. The CDR3 spans 14 residues. Germline CDR1 KGHSH, CDR2 LQKENI. Trimming took 3 bases from V and 5 from J; bases not matched to a gene: 5. CDR3 protein: CASSPDRVRYGYTF. The CDR3 bases are TGTGCCAGCTCACCGGACAGGGTTCGTTATGGCTACACCTTC.

This clone was detected only once. The CDR3 sequence is CASKGLAGSTDTQYF. CDR3 nucleotides: TGCGCCAGCAAGGGACTAGCGGGGTCTACAGATACGCAGTATTTT. This chain uses TRBV5-1 with TRBJ2-3; 13 bases map to TRBD2. V gave up 6 bases and J gave up 3 bases; unmatched junction bases: 4. Germline V lookup: CDR1 SGHRS, CDR2 YFSETQ. The CDR3 loop spans 15 amino acids.

V is TRBV19 and J is TRBJ2-7; maybe TRBD1 (5 bases). The V end lost 2 bases, the J end lost 0 bases, and 11 bases lay between the germline ends. From germline, CDR1 is LNHDA and CDR2 SQIVND (reference sequence). There are 15 residues in the CDR3. CDR3 DNA: TGTGCCAGTAGTATAAGGGGTGACCGCTCCTACGAGCAGTACTTC. It translates to CASSIRGDRSYEQYF.

J is TRBJ1-3 and V is TRBV7-3; 7 nucleotides match TRBD1. The CDR3 runs 15 residues. After removal of 5 bases from V and 0 bases from J, the junction contained 4 bases not matched to a gene. Per germline, CDR1 SGHTA and CDR2 FQGTGA. CDR3 nucleotides: TGTGCCAGCAGCGCAGGGGGGAGCTCTGGAAACACCATATATTTT. Protein: CASSAGGSSGNTIYF. The variable domain in full, completed from reference TRBV7-3 and TRBJ1-3, reads GAGVSQTPSNKVTEKGKYVELRCDPISGHTALYWYRQSLGQGPEFLIYFQGTGAADDSGLPNDRFFAVRPEGSVSTLKIQRTERGDSAVYLCASSAGGSSGNTIYFGEGSWLTVV.

This chain joins TRBV11-2 and TRBJ2-2; D ambiguous. The germline V gene encodes CDR1 SGHAT and CDR2 FQNNGV. Trimming shortened V by 3 bases and J by 1 base, and 9 bases separated the two germline ends. This CDR3 has 15 residues. In DNA form, the CDR3 reads TGTGCCAGCAGCTTTCGTCTGCTGAACACCGGGGAGCTGTTTTTT. As protein: CASSFRLLNTGELFF.

V usage is TRBV6-1 and J usage is TRBJ1-5; unclear D gene. The CDR3 extends over 14 amino acids. Germline CDR1 reads MNHNS; CDR2 reads SASEGT. V lost 8 bases to trimming and J lost 4 bases, with 15 bases between them. The CDR3 DNA sequence: TGTGCCAGCTCAAAGGCCCCTCTAAATCAGCCCCAGCATTTT. It is translated as CASSKAPLNQPQHF.

CDR3 coding DNA: TGTGCCAGCAGTGATAGGGCGGGCTCTTCTTCGGAGACCCAGTACTTC. It is translated as CASSDRAGSSSETQYF. This sequence joins TRBV6-1 and TRBJ2-5; perhaps TRBD2 as D (5 bases). Trimming removed 3 bases from V and 5 bases from J, with 19 bases in between. The CDR3 totals 16 residues. The germline gives CDR1 MNHNS, CDR2 SASEGT.

The rearrangement joins TRBV7-9 to TRBJ1-3, with D unresolved. Germline CDR1 and CDR2: SEHNR and FQNEAQ (reference sequence). This CDR3 region has 13 residues. Trimming took 1 base from V and 4 from J, leaving 5 bases between them. CDR3 residues: CASSLDGGNTIYF. CDR3 DNA: TGTGCCAGCAGCTTAGACGGCGGAAACACCATATATTTT.